A selection of T cell receptor beta chains follows, all from one sample in a study of control samples from healthy donors and cancer patients. Only in-frame clones appear in the TCRdb table, and some are missing; sequencing was by immunoSEQ multiplex PCR. The sample holds some 200,000 clones, 91% seen once. Sequencing was carried out using blood. Every receptor here comes from a woman aged 25 to 39 in good health. Both conserved end residues are part of each CDR3. D genes are given only for firm matches. Size is stated for part of the rows, as once, few or many counts, or as a class when the clone is expanded.

V	D	J	size	CDR3	DNA
TRBV6-4	.	TRBJ1-2	.	CASSDDSSNYGYTF	TGTGCCAGCAGTGACGATAGTTCTAACTATGGCTACACCTTC
TRBV5-4	.	TRBJ2-4	.	CASSLDWENIQYF	TGTGCCAGCAGCTTAGACTGGGAAAACATTCAGTACTTC
TRBV9	TRBD1	TRBJ1-3	.	CASSSTDRVSGNTIYF	TGTGCCAGCAGCTCCACCGACAGGGTCTCTGGAAACACCATATATTTT
TRBV11-3	.	TRBJ1-5	.	CASSHNDRQPQHF	TGTGCCAGCAGCCATAACGACAGACAGCCCCAGCATTTT
TRBV15	TRBD1	TRBJ2-7	.	CATSRETGAGEQYF	TGTGCCACCAGCAGAGAGACAGGGGCGGGGGAGCAGTACTTC
TRBV30	.	TRBJ2-3	.	CAWSVRRITDTQYF	TGTGCCTGGAGTGTCAGGAGAATCACAGATACGCAGTATTTT
TRBV6-6	.	TRBJ1-3	.	CASSYSDRSSGNTIYF	TGTGCCAGCAGTTACTCCGACAGAAGCTCTGGAAACACCATATATTTT
TRBV9	.	TRBJ1-2	.	CASSVVRGGYTF	TGTGCCAGCAGCGTAGTCAGGGGTGGCTACACCTTC
TRBV28	TRBD1	TRBJ1-5	.	CASSQGQGYQPQHF	TGTGCCAGCAGTCAGGGACAGGGGTATCAGCCCCAGCATTTT
TRBV28	.	TRBJ1-3	.	CASSFLQGGGNTIYF	TGTGCCAGCAGTTTTTTACAGGGAGGTGGAAACACCATATATTTT
TRBV2	.	TRBJ1-2	.	CASSEQGPIYGYTF	TGTGCCAGCAGTGAACAGGGGCCCATCTATGGCTACACCTTC
TRBV5-1	.	TRBJ1-1	.	CASSPGRTEAFF	TGCGCCAGCAGCCCAGGGCGCACTGAAGCTTTCTTT
TRBV6-4	.	TRBJ2-2	once	CASSTEVGELFF	TGTGCCAGCAGTACGGAGGTCGGGGAGCTGTTTTTT
TRBV3-1/TRBV3-2	TRBD1	TRBJ1-1	once	CASTRTGAADTEAFF	TGTGCCAGCACCCGTACAGGGGCGGCTGACACTGAAGCTTTCTTT
TRBV13	TRBD1	TRBJ1-1	.	CASSPTGGGTEAFF	TGTGCCAGCAGCCCGACAGGGGGCGGAACTGAAGCTTTCTTT
TRBV5-4	TRBD1	TRBJ1-1	.	CASSNPRGLLNTEAFF	TGTGCCAGCAGTAACCCCAGGGGGCTTTTGAACACTGAAGCTTTCTTT
TRBV30	.	TRBJ1-1	.	CAWDRVGTEAFF	TGTGCCTGGGACCGGGTGGGCACTGAAGCTTTCTTT
TRBV11-3	.	TRBJ1-4	.	CASSSRDDNEKLFF	TGTGCCAGCAGCTCCCGGGACGATAATGAAAAACTGTTTTTT
TRBV6-6	TRBD2	TRBJ2-1	.	CASQRGGRDEQFF	TGTGCCAGCCAGCGGGGGGGGAGGGATGAGCAGTTCTTC
TRBV6-5	.	TRBJ1-4	once	CASRTTNEKLFF	TGTGCCAGCAGAACAACTAATGAAAAACTGTTTTTT
TRBV6-4	.	TRBJ2-1	.	CASSDGVGSYNEQFF	TGTGCCAGCAGTGACGGGGTGGGGTCCTACAATGAGCAGTTCTTC
TRBV7-9	TRBD1	TRBJ1-4	.	CASSLGQGYEKLFF	TGTGCCAGCAGCTTAGGACAGGGGTATGAAAAACTGTTTTTT
TRBV4-1	.	TRBJ1-5	.	CASSQERDQPQHF	TGCGCCAGCAGCCAAGAGAGGGATCAGCCCCAGCATTTT
TRBV13	TRBD1	TRBJ1-6	.	CASSLQSGQGNSPLHF	TGTGCCAGCAGCTTACAGTCGGGACAGGGAAATTCACCCCTCCACTTT